This TCR beta chain appears in the sequencing data of a study of tumor-infiltrating lymphocytes in primary liver carcinoma (dated by TCRdb to 2015 to 2018). Study-level background: Hepatocellular carcinoma (four) or combined HCC and intrahepatic cholangiocarcinoma (one) was present in the five patients, who were three men and two women aged 30 to 69 years. Tumors of the five patients were stage T1-T3 N0M0 with maximum diameters of 4.2 to 10 cm. To link TCRbeta repertoire diversity with the local molecular phenotype, the roughly 26 tumor region samples were profiled using Agilent mRNA microarrays. A total of 35 or so specimens from 5 patients went through TCRbeta repertoire sequencing, namely 25 tumor regions, 5 adjacent noncancerous liver tissues and 5 peripheral blood samples. Repertoires from technical replicates were highly reproducible, with mean shared-clone rates about 0.9 and correlation coefficients above 0.98. The study combined TCRbeta repertoire sequencing, expression microarrays and whole-exome sequencing across five regions of each liver tumor, with adjacent normal tissue and blood. Each sample produced about 3.65 to 7.5 million productive TCRbeta reads, and read depth showed no significant difference between tissue types. Points the paper makes about the study in general: Only about 8-25% of top clones were found in all five regions of a tumor, suggesting spatial heterogeneity of tumor-infiltrating T cells. Since the samples were bulk and unsorted, there was no way to compare CD4+ and CD8+ T cell repertoires. Only 4 or 5 patients were included in the study, and the authors note that the findings should be validated in a larger study. Pairs of tumor regions showed greater repertoire overlap (mean roughly 35%) than tumor-adjacent pairs (roughly 17%) or tumor-blood pairs (approximately 15%), which is consistent with antigen-driven expansion. The top 250 clones accounted for a significantly greater share of the repertoire in tumors than in blood (p = 0.039). Because only the TCR beta chain was sequenced and unpaired alpha chains were not captured, true repertoire diversity is likely underestimated.

The CDR3 measures 19 amino acids from cysteine to phenylalanine. Here the CDR3 DNA is all that survives: 57 bases in frame from base 1. V is pared back by 1 base and J by 0 bases, with 22 bases lying between the germline termini. The germline V gene sets CDR1 to MDHEN and CDR2 to SYDVKM. Total RNA and DNA were co-extracted from approximately 20-30 mg of bulk tissue with the AllPrep DNA/RNA mini kit, without cell sorting. Between late 2015 and March 2016, a few patients in China with histopathologically diagnosed primary liver carcinoma had their tumors surgically resected. Chronic HBV infection was present in the patients, and the patients were treatment-naive at sampling. Each tumor was sampled at five spatially separated regions: the tumor centre plus the superior, inferior, left-lateral and right-lateral poles. Histological examination found more than 75% viable tumor cells in every tumor sample. Fresh tumor and adjacent tissue pieces were bisected, with one half stored in RNAlater at -80 degrees C and the other half sent for histology.

About this clonotype itself: What this receptor recognizes is not known. The sample holds no much larger clone one base away, and base qualities are not on file.

Starting from about 500 ng total RNA, TCRbeta-specific cDNA was produced by reverse transcription with a constant-region primer and ProtoScript II reverse transcriptase. The TCRbeta libraries were prepared through three rounds of nested multiplex PCR following a slightly modified ARM-PCR procedure. Each of the first two PCR rounds ran for nine to ten cycles and used multiplex TRBV1-TRBV30 forward primers together with a Cbeta reverse primer. A final 25-cycle PCR with Deep VentR polymerase added sample barcodes and Illumina adapters. Before sequencing, amplicons of 200-500 bp were purified from gel using a QIAquick gel extraction kit. An Illumina HiSeq 2500 was used to sequence the TCRbeta amplicons, generating 250-bp paired-end reads. In the source study's methods: To recover full CDR3 sequences, reads were quality-trimmed using Trimmomatic v0.33 and paired reads were then merged using FLASH v1.2.11. MiGEC v1.2.1b assigned V, D and J germline segments to the rearranged TCRbeta sequences. Clonotype statistics, along with Shannon-Wiener diversity indices, were calculated using VDJtools v1.0.0. To cut down on sampling bias, every analysis after diversity analysis relied on just the 250 most abundant clonotypes from each sample. The public reads were reanalyzed by TCRdb: fastp trimming at Q25, MiXCR alignment, in-frame beta chains only. Rows are combined by CDR3 protein, so each entry shows the most common genes and DNA. For this entry, the V and J calls and clone size follow TCRdb and not the study's own pipeline. Within this sample are some 190,000 distinct CDR3 sequences, with around four fifths of them counted one time only. 18% of the sample goes to the ten largest clones.

The clonotype comes from a man aged 35 to 55 with primary liver carcinoma and hepatitis B virus infection. Material: tumor tissue from primary liver carcinoma. The rearrangement combines TRBV28 with TRBJ2-7, and possibly TRBD1, on 6 matching bases. The DNA sequence is given as TGTGCCAGCAGTTTATCCGGGACAAGGCCCCCGATGGTCTCCTACGAGCAGTACTTC. Its coded protein is CASSLSGTRPPMVSYEQYF.